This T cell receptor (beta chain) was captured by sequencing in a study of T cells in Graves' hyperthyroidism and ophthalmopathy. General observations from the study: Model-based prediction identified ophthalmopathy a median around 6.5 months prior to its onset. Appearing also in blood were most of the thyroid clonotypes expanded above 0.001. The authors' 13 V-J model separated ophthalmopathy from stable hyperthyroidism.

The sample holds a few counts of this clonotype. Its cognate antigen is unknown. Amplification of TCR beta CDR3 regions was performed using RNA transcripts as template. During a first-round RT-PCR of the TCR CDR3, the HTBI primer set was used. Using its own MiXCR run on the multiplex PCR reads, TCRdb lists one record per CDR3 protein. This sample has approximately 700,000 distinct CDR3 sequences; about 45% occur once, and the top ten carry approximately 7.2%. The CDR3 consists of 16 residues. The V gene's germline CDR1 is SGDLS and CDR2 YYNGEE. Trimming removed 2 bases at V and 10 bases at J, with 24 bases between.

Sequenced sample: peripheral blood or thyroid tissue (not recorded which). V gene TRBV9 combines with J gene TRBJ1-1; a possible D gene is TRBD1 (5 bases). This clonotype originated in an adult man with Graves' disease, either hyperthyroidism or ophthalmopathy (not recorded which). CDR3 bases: TGTGCCAGCAGCGTTGGCGGGGTCTGGCAGGGTACTCGAGCTTTCTTT. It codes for CASSVGGVWQGTRAFF.